This TCR beta chain emerged from a study of a mutant IDH1 vaccine in newly diagnosed glioma. Study-level information: Investigators started vaccination 4-6 weeks after radiotherapy alone, or with temozolomide cycles. Most patients had radiochemotherapy with temozolomide before enrollment; others had one alone. Study-level findings and limits: Detectable vaccine-induced immune responses arose in 80% to 95% of patients.

Repertoires were generated with immunoSEQ multiplex PCR, while TCRdb's copy carries only in-frame clones and drops some. Of under 13,000 clones listed, around 88% are singletons. A note on this clone: What it binds is unknown.

The sample's time point: week 23, last vaccination. Topical imiquimod accompanied each vaccine dose, which consisted of 300 ug of mutant IDH1 20-mer peptide. Every donor had a new WHO grade 3 or 4 astrocytoma that was IDH1-mutant, with loss of nuclear ATRX. V lost 4 bases, J lost 4 bases, and 10 bases lay in between. Germline V gives CDR1 SEHNR, CDR2 FQNEAQ (reference sequence). CDR3 length: 13 amino acids. This sequence originates from a woman aged 40 to 50 with glioma. Some clones in this sample may be carry-over from other donors' samples. The sample here was PBMCs, taken from a glioma patient whose treatment included an IDH1 peptide vaccine. V and J are TRBV7-9 and TRBJ1-1; no clear D. The CDR3: CASSSGGRTEAFF. The CDR3 bases are TGTGCCAGCAGCTCCGGCGGCCGCACTGAAGCTTTCTTT.